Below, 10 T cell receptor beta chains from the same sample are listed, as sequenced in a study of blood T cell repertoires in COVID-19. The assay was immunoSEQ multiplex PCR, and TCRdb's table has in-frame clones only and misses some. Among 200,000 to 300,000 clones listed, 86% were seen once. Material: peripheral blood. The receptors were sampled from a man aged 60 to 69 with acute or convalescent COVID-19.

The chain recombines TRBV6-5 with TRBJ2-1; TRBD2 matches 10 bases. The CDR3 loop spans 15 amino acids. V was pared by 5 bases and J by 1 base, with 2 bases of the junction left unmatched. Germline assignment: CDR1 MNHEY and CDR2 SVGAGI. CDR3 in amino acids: CASSRTSGSYNEQFF. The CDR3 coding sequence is TGTGCCAGCAGTCGGACTAGCGGTTCCTACAATGAGCAGTTCTTC.

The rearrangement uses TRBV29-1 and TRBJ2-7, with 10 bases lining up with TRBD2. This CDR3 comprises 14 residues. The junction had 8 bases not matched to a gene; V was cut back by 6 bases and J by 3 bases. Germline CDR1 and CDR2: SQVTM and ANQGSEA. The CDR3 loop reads CSVVTSGTFYEQYF. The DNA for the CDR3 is TGCAGCGTGGTCACTAGCGGGACTTTCTACGAGCAGTACTTC.

The CDR3 DNA follows: TGTGCCAGCAGTCAAAGTAGCGGGAGGCTACGAGGCGAGCAGTACTTC. Translated: CASSQSSGRLRGEQYF. This chain joins TRBV28 and TRBJ2-7; 10 bases are a match to TRBD2. CDR3 length equals 16 residues. J gave up 6 bases and V 5 bases, and 13 bases lay outside the gene matches. CDR1 is MDHEN and CDR2 is SYDVKM in the germline V gene.

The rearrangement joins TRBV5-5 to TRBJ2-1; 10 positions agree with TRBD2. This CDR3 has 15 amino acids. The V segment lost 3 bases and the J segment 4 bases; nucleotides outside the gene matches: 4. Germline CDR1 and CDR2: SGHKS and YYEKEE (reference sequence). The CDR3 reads CASSSGTSEYNEQFF. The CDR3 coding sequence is TGTGCCAGCAGCTCCGGGACTAGCGAGTACAATGAGCAGTTCTTC.

The CDR3 loop is CASSFIGGDTEAFF. CDR3 nucleotides: TGTGCCAGCAGCTTTATTGGGGGGGACACTGAAGCTTTCTTT. The chain uses TRBV7-2 and TRBJ1-1; a weak D match, TRBD1 (5 bases). This CDR3 is 14 amino acids long. Germline CDR1 reads SGHTA; CDR2 reads FQGNSA. Trimming shortened V by 3 bases and J by 3 bases, and 11 bases separated the two germline ends.

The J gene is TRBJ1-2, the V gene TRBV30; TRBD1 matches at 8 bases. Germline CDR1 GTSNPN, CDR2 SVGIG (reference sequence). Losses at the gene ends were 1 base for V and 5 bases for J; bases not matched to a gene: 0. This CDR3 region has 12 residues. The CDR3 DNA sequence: TGTGCCTGGAGTGGGGACAGGTATGGCTACACCTTC. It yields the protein CAWSGDRYGYTF.

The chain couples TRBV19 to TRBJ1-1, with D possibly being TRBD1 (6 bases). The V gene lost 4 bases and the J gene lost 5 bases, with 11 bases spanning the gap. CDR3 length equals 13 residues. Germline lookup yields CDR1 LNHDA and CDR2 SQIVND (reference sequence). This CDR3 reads CASSTGGATEAFF. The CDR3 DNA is TGTGCCAGTAGTACGGGGGGGGCAACTGAAGCTTTCTTT.

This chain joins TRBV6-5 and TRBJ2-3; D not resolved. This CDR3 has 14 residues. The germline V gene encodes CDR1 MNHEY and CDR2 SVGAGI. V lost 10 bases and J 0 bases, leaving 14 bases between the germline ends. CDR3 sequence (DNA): TGTGCCACCAAACAGCAAACTAGCACAGATACGCAGTATTTT. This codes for CATKQQTSTDTQYF.

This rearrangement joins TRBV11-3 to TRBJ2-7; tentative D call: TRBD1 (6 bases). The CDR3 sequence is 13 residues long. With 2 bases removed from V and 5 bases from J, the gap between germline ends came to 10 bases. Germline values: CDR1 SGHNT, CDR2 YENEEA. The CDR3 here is CASSLRQEHEQYF. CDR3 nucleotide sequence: TGTGCCAGCAGCTTAAGACAGGAGCACGAGCAGTACTTC.

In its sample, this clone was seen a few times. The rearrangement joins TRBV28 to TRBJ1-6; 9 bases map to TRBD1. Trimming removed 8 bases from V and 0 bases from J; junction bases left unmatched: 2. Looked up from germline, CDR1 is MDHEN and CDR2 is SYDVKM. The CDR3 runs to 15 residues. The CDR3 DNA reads TGTGCCAGCGGACAGGGGAGCTCCTATAATTCACCCCTCCACTTT. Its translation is CASGQGSSYNSPLHF.